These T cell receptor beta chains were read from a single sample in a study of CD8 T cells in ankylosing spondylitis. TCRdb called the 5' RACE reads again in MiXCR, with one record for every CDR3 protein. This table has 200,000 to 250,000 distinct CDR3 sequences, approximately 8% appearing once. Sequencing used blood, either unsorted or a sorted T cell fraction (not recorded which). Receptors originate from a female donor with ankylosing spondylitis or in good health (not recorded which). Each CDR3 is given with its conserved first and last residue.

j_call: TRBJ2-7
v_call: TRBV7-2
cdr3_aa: CASSQRLSGRGGEQYF

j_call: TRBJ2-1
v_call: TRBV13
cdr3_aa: CASSFTPREQFF

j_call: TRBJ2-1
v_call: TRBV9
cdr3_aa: CASSVAGQPYNEQFF

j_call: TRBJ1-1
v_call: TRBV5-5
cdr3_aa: CASSMRGLTTEAFF

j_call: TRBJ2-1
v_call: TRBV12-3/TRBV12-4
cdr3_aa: CASRSGTGNEQFF

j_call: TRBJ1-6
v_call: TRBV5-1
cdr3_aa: CASSPTTRGQGNSPLHF

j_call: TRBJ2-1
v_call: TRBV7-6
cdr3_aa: CASSQRMAGPYNEQFF

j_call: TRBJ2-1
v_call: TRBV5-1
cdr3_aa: CASGGVEDSYNEQFF

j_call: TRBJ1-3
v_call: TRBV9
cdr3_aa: CASSVEGSSGNTIYF

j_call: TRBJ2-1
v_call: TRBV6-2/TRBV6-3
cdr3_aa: CASRRGTNVVNEQFF

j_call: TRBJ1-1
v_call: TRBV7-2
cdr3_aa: CASSFYSSTEAFF

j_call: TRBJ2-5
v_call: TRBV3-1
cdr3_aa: CASSQGPQGETQYF

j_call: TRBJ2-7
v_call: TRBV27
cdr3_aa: CASSLRGSRYEQYF

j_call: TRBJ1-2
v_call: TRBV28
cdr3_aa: CASSQGAYGYTF

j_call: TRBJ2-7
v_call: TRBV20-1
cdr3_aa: CSAREPFSYEQYF

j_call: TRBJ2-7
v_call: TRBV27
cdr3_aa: CASSTLSADSPYEQYF

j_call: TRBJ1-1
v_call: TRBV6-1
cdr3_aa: CASSEATAEAFF

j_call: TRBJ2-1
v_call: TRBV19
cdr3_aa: CASGSKSRGLSEQFF

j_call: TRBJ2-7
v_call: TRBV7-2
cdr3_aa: CASSLRTYEQYF

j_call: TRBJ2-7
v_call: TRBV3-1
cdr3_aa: CASSLTGTPPYEQYF

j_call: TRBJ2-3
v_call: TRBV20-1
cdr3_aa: CRASLGLAGAGGTDTQYF

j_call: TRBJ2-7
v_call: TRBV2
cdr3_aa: CASSRNTPGLSGTEQYF

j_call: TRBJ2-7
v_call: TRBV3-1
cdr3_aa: CASSQDLAVTYEQYF

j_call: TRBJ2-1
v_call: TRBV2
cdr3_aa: CASTQLEQFF

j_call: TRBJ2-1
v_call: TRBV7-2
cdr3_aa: CASSWGLAGSNEQFF

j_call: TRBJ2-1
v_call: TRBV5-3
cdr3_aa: CARSGGPYNEQFF

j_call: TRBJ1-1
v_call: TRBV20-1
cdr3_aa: CSATPGGGVTEAFF

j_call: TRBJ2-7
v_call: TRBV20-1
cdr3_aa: CSALRTGTYEQYF

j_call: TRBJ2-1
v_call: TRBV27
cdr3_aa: CASSLGRASGEQFF

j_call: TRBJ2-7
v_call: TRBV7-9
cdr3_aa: CASSRDRGRPEQYF

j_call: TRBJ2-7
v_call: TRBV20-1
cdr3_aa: CSARGTESSYEQYF

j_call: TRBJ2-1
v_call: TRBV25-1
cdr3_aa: CASRTSGTREQFF

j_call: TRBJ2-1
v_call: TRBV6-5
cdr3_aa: CASSYSTRSEQFF

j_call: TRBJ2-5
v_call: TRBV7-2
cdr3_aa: CASSRMRRNQETQYF

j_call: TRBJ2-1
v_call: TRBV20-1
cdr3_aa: CSLLAFTPYNEQFF

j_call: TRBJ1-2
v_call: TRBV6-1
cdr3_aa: CASSPQGGKYGYTF

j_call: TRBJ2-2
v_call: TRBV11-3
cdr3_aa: CASSLEGSGGELFF

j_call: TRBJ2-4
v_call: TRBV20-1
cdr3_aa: CSAPPLPRNIQYF

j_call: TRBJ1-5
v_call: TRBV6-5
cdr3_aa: CASSYERSSNQPQHF

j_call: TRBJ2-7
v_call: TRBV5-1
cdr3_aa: CASSSGTGGYEQYF

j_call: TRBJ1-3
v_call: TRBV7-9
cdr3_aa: CASSLAGTRTYF

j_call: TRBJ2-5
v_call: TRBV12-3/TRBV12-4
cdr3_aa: CASSSGGPWETQYF

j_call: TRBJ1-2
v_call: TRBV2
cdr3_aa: CASSLQQTSNYGYTF

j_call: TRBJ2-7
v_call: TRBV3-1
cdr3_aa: CASSGSSYEQYF

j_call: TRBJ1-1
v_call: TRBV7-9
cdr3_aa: CASSSQGDTEAFF